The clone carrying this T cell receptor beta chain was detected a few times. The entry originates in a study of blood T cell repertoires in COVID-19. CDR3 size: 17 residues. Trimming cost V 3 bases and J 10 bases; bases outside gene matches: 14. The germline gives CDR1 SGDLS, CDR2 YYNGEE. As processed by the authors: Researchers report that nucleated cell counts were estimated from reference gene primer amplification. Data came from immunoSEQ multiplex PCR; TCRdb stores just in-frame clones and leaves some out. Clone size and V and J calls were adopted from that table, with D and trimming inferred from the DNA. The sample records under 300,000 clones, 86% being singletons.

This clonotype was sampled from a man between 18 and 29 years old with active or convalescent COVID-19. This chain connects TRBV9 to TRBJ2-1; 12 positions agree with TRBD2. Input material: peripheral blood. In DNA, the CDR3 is TGTGCCAGCAGCGAGGGGGGACTAGCGGGCGCCTGGAGGGAGCAGTTCTTC. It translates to CASSEGGLAGAWREQFF. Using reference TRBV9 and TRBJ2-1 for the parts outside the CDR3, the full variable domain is DSGVTQTPKHLITATGQRVTLRCSPRSGDLSVYWYQQSLDQGLQFLIQYYNGEERAKGNILERFSAQQFPDLHSELNLSSLELGDSALYFCASSEGGLAGAWREQFFGPGTRLTVL.